This section outlines one T cell receptor beta chain sequence together with its context. The CDR3 has 11 amino acids. CDR1 and CDR2 (germline): MNHEY, SVGAGI. The V and J ends lost 10 bases and 12 bases, in that order; junction bases with no gene match: 6. The data stem from a study of regulatory and conventional T cells in RAG deficiency. Conventional CD4+ T cells were sorted from blood as CD25-low CD127-high cells. Sequencing was performed with immunoSEQ multiplex PCR; in TCRdb, only in-frame clones are kept and a portion is missing. The sample gives roughly 45,000 clones, around 90% of which show up once; 0.51% is in the top ten. These data also formed part of another study, on regulatory T cells. This second study notes: Amplification used 52 TRBV primers and 13 TRBJ primers.

The source of this sequence is a human donor in good health. This chain uses TRBV6-5 with TRBJ1-5; 10 bases line up with TRBD1. The sample was CD4+ effector T cells sorted from blood. CDR3: CATGTGAGQHF. As DNA, the CDR3 is TGTGCCACCGGGACAGGGGCAGGCCAGCATTTT.